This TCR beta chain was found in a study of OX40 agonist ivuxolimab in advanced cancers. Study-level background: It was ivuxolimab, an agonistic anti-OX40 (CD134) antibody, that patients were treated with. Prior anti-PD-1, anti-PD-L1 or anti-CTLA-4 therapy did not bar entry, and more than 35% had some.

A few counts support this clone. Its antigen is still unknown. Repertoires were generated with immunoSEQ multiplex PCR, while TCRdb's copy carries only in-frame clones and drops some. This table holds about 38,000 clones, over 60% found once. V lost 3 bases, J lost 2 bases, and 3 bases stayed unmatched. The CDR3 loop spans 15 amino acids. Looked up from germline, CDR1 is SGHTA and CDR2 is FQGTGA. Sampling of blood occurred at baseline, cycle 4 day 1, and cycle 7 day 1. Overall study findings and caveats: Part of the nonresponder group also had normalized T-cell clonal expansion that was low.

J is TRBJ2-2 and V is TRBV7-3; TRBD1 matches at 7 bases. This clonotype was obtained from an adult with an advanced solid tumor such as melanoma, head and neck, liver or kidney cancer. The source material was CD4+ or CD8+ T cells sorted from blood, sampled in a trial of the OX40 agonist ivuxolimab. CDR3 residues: CASSLYRGNTGELFF. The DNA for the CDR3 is TGTGCCAGCAGCTTGTACAGGGGCAACACCGGGGAGCTGTTTTTT.